This paragraph covers one T cell receptor beta chain sequence. No antigen is known for it. V was cut by 0 bases and J by 4 bases, with 6 bases left in between. This CDR3 has 13 residues. Germline V gives CDR1 LGHNA, CDR2 YSLEER. Then a second PCR, running roughly 7 to 11 cycles, was carried out with a sample-barcoded 5' primer and a J-beta primer mix. A template-switch adaptor with 12 random nucleotides tagged each cDNA molecule. TCRdb independently ran MiXCR on the 5' RACE reads; one entry per CDR3 protein. The data show roughly 1,300,000 distinct CDR3 sequences, 59% seen once. This entry is derived from a study of blood T cells in healthy people across ages. General study points: Getting older went along with TCR beta diversity per million T cells dropping roughly linearly.

This receptor was identified in a young man in good health. The chain employs TRBV4-3 and TRBJ1-1, with D unclear. Sequencing used blood. CDR3 in DNA: TGCGCCAGCAGCCAAGAGTACAGCACTGAAGCTTTCTTT. This codes for CASSQEYSTEAFF.